This TCR beta chain was sequenced in a study of response to subunit inactivated influenza vaccine. General observations from the study: It was suggested by the authors that few new T cells are recruited by each seasonal influenza vaccination.

CDR1 DFQATT and CDR2 SNEGSKA come from the germline V gene (reference sequence). Deletions cut 0 bases from V and 2 bases from J, with 8 bases between. The CDR3 runs 14 residues. This clonotype was counted between two and nine times. No antigen is known for it. MiXCR was run by TCRdb on the RT-PCR reads, yielding one entry per CDR3 protein. Here the sample spans approximately 680,000 distinct CDR3 sequences, 15% to 18% being singletons. Sequencing used PBMCs from blood, obtained about 12 days after vaccination. The chain is built from TRBV20-1 and TRBJ1-5, with no clear D. This clonotype was sampled from a man aged 50 or older who received an inactivated influenza vaccine. CDR3 amino acids: CSARDGGGNQPQHF. CDR3 coding DNA: TGCAGTGCTAGAGACGGAGGAGGCAATCAGCCCCAGCATTTT.